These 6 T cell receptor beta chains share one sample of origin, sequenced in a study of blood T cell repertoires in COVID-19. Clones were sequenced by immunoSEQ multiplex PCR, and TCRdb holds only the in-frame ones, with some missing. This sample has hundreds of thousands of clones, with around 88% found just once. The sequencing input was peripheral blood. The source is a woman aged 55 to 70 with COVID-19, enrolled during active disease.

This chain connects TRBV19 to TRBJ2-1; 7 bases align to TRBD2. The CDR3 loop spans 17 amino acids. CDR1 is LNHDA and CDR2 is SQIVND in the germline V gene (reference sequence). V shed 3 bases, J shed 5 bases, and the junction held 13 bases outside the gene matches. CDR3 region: CASSMSVWRGRNNEQFF. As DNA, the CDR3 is TGTGCCAGTAGTATGTCTGTATGGCGGGGGAGAAACAATGAGCAGTTCTTC.

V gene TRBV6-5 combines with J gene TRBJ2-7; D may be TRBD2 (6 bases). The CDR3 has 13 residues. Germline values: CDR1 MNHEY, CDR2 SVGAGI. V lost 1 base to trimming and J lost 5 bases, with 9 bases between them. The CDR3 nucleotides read TGTGCCAGCAGTTACTTTCCGGGAGACGAGCAGTACTTC. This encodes CASSYFPGDEQYF.

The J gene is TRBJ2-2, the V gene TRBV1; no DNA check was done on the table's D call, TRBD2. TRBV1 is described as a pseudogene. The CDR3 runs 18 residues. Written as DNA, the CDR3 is TGCACCAGCAGCCAAGATCGATCGGGACGGGGGGGCCCCGGGGAGCTGTTTTTT. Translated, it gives CTSSQDRSGRGGPGELFF.

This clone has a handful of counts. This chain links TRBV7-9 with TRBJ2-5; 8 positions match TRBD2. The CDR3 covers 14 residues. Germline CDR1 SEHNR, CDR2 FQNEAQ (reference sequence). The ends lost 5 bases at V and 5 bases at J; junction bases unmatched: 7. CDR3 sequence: CASSAGTRRETQYF. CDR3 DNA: TGTGCCAGCAGCGCCGGGACTAGGAGGGAGACCCAGTACTTC.

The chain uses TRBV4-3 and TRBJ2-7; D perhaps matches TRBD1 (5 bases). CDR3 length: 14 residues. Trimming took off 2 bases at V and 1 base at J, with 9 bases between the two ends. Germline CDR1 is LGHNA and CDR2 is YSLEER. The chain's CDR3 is CASSQYQGSYEQYF. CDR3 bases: TGCGCCAGCAGCCAATATCAGGGATCCTACGAGCAGTACTTC.

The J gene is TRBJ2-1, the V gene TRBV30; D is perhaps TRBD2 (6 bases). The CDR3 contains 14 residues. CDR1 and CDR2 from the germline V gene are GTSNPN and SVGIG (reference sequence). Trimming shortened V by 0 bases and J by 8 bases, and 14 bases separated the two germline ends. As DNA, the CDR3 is TGTGCCTGGAGTGTTGGCGGGGTGATGTATGAGCAGTTCTTC. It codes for CAWSVGGVMYEQFF.